Each of the 25 T cell receptor beta chains below was sequenced from the same sample in a study of cytomegalovirus exposure and HLA in healthy donors. 13 Jbeta primers and 60 Vbeta primers were used for the PCR. Data came from immunoSEQ multiplex PCR; TCRdb stores just in-frame clones and leaves some out. The table shows about 81,000 clones, with more than 60% occurring only once. The sample taken for sequencing was PBMCs. Source of these receptors: a man aged 50-59 years in good health and CMV-seropositive.

This clone has a handful of counts. This chain joins TRBV7-8 and TRBJ2-2; TRBD2 matches 9 bases. V gave up 3 bases and J gave up 3 bases; unmatched junction bases: 11. CDR1 is SGHVS and CDR2 is FQNEAQ in the germline V gene. This CDR3 spans 18 amino acids. The CDR3 spells CASSFSGALAGYTGELFF. In DNA form, the CDR3 reads TGTGCCAGCAGCTTTTCTGGGGCTCTAGCGGGGTACACCGGGGAGCTGTTTTTT. The complete variable domain, with remaining parts taken from reference TRBV7-8 and TRBJ2-2, reads GAGVSQSPRYKVAKRGQDVALRCDPISGHVSLFWYQQALGQGPEFLTYFQNEAQLDKSGLPSDRFFAERPEGSVSTLKIQRTQQEDSAVYLCASSFSGALAGYTGELFFGEGSRLTVL.

The V and J genes are TRBV13 and TRBJ2-3, with TRBD2 matching 7 bases. Per germline, CDR1 PRHDT and CDR2 FYEKMQ (reference sequence). The CDR3 loop spans 15 amino acids. The junction had 5 bases not matched to a gene; V was cut back by 5 bases and J by 0 bases. The CDR3 reads CASSRAGGSTDTQYF. The CDR3 DNA is TGTGCCAGCAGCCGCGCCGGGGGGAGCACAGATACGCAGTATTTT.

The V and J genes are TRBV6-1 and TRBJ1-2; maybe TRBD1 (6 bases). The CDR3 spans 18 residues. CDR1 MNHNS and CDR2 SASEGT come from the germline V gene. Between the trimmed V and J ends, which lost 1 base and 5 bases, there was a span of 23 bases. The CDR3: CASSEDVVSRGASYGYTF. The CDR3 region has the DNA TGTGCCAGCAGTGAAGACGTGGTTAGCAGGGGAGCCTCGTATGGCTACACCTTC.

The rearrangement links TRBV11-2 to TRBJ1-3, with D perhaps matching TRBD1 (6 bases). V lost 3 bases, J lost 4 bases, and 13 bases lay in between. The CDR3 spans 15 residues. Germline assignment: CDR1 SGHAT and CDR2 FQNNGV. CDR3 bases: TGTGCCAGCAGCTTCGGGGGGCGCACGGGAAACACCATATATTTT. As protein: CASSFGGRTGNTIYF.

The J gene is TRBJ2-2, the V gene TRBV27, with 14 bases aligning to TRBD2. This CDR3 spans 20 amino acids. J gave up 6 bases and V 1 base, and 13 bases lay outside the gene matches. The germline gives CDR1 MNHEY, CDR2 SMNVEV (reference sequence). The CDR3 protein is CASSLYPLGTSGSLSGELFF. CDR3 coding DNA: TGTGCCAGCAGTTTATATCCCCTTGGGACTAGCGGGAGTCTCTCCGGGGAGCTGTTTTTT.

This clone was recorded a few times. The chain uses TRBV25-1 and TRBJ1-1; 10 bases line up with TRBD1. This CDR3 is 13 amino acids long. Losses at the gene ends were 5 bases for V and 7 bases for J; bases not matched to a gene: 4. Germline-derived CDR1 and CDR2 are MGHDK and SYGVNS. The CDR3 region has the DNA TGTGCCAGCAGTAGGACAGGGGGGGTTGAAGCTTTCTTT. It specifies CASSRTGGVEAFF. The whole variable domain, remainder taken from reference TRBV25-1 and TRBJ1-1, is EADIYQTPRYLVIGTGKKITLECSQTMGHDKMYWYQQDPGMELHLIHYSYGVNSTEKGDLSSESTVSRIRTEHFPLTLESARPSHTSQYLCASSRTGGVEAFFGQGTRLTVV.

The chain combines TRBV7-9 with TRBJ2-7; 7 bases match TRBD1. J was trimmed by 6 bases and V by 10 bases; bases with no gene match: 9. In germline, CDR1 is SEHNR, CDR2 FQNEAQ (reference sequence). CDR3 length: 12 residues. The CDR3 reads CATDSRGLEQYF. DNA of the CDR3: TGTGCCACCGACTCGAGGGGGCTCGAGCAGTACTTC.

This clone was counted a single time. This sequence joins TRBV18 and TRBJ1-1; no clear D gene. The CDR3 length is 13 residues. In germline, CDR1 is KGHSH, CDR2 LQKENI. The V gene lost 8 bases and the J gene lost 0 bases, with 10 bases spanning the gap. The CDR3: CASTLGMNTEAFF. CDR3 bases: TGTGCCAGCACGCTCGGGATGAACACTGAAGCTTTCTTT.

This clone occurred a few times. V usage is TRBV6-5 and J usage is TRBJ2-3; 7 nucleotides align to TRBD2. This CDR3 has 15 residues. The V gene's germline CDR1 is MNHEY and CDR2 SVGAGI. V dropped 5 bases and J dropped 2; count of bases not matched to a gene: 7. The chain's CDR3 is CASSLTSTSTDTQYF. In nucleotides, the CDR3 is TGTGCCAGCAGTCTGACTAGCACGTCCACAGATACGCAGTATTTT.

V is TRBV11-1 and J is TRBJ2-5; D possibly corresponds to TRBD2 (5 bases). Germline CDR1 SGHAT, CDR2 FQDESV (reference sequence). V lost 5 bases and J 5 bases, leaving 9 bases between the germline ends. The CDR3 has 12 amino acids. DNA for the CDR3: TGTGCCAGCAGCGCCGGGGTGGAGACCCAGTACTTC. This encodes CASSAGVETQYF.

The chain carries TRBV19 and TRBJ2-6; D possibly corresponds to TRBD1 (6 bases). Germline V gene lookup returns CDR1 LNHDA and CDR2 SQIVND (reference sequence). V gave up 3 bases and J gave up 4 bases, with 10 bases separating them. This CDR3 is 15 amino acids long. The CDR3 region is CASSITGTGANVLTF. The DNA for the CDR3 is TGTGCCAGTAGTATTACAGGGACAGGGGCCAACGTCCTGACTTTC.

The chain joins TRBV7-6 to TRBJ2-1, with 10 bases that match TRBD2. Germline V gene data show CDR1 as SGHVS and CDR2 as FNYEAQ. CDR3 size: 15 residues. V was pared by 1 base and J by 5 bases, with 2 bases of the junction left unmatched. This CDR3 reads CASSLVLAGDNEQFF. CDR3 nucleotide sequence: TGTGCCAGCAGCTTAGTTCTAGCGGGAGACAATGAGCAGTTCTTC.

V is TRBV7-3 and J is TRBJ2-1; 7 nucleotides match TRBD2. The CDR3 length is 19 residues. In germline, CDR1 is SGHTA, CDR2 FQGTGA. The trim removed 5 bases at V and 0 bases at J, leaving 16 bases unmatched. The CDR3, as DNA: TGTGCCAGCAGCCATCAGCGGGGACCCTACAGGAGCTCCTACAATGAGCAGTTCTTC. Translated, it gives CASSHQRGPYRSSYNEQFF.

This chain links TRBV5-6 with TRBJ2-7; 7 bases agree with TRBD1. J gave up 2 bases and V 0 bases, and 5 bases lay outside the gene matches. Germline V lookup: CDR1 SGHDT, CDR2 YYEEEE. The CDR3 is 15 residues long. DNA for the CDR3: TGTGCCAGCAGCTTGGATGCGACAGGGACCTACGAGCAGTACTTC. Translating gives CASSLDATGTYEQYF.

The genes are TRBV7-9 and TRBJ2-7, with 8 nucleotides matching TRBD1. The CDR3 sequence is 12 residues long. CDR1 and CDR2 from the germline V gene are SEHNR and FQNEAQ (reference sequence). V gave up 5 bases and J gave up 8 bases; unmatched junction bases: 5. CDR3 protein: CASSETGGKQYF. The CDR3 DNA reads TGTGCCAGCAGCGAAACAGGGGGAAAGCAGTACTTC.

This chain links TRBV15 with TRBJ2-7; TRBD1 matches at 9 bases. CDR1 LNHNV and CDR2 YYDKDF come from the germline V gene (reference sequence). J lost 4 bases, V lost 3 bases, and 10 bases had no gene match. CDR3 size: 16 residues. The CDR3 DNA is TGTGCCACCAGCAGCCAGCCTGGACAGGGGAAGTACGAGCAGTACTTC. Translating gives CATSSQPGQGKYEQYF.

V and J are TRBV10-3 and TRBJ2-1; D is undetermined. CDR3 size: 17 residues. V lost 8 bases to trimming and J lost 7 bases, with 27 bases between them. CDR1 ENHRY and CDR2 SYGVKD come from the germline V gene. The DNA of the CDR3 is TGTGCCATCGGTAGGAGTTCGGGTACTCCTTTAACAAATGAGCAGTTCTTC. Protein sequence: CAIGRSSGTPLTNEQFF.

Only a few counts were recorded for this clone. CDR3 coding DNA: TGTGCCAGCAGCTTAGAGCGGAGACCCTACGAGCAGTACTTC. This sequence encodes CASSLERRPYEQYF. The chain recombines TRBV11-3 with TRBJ2-7; no clear D gene. Germline lookup yields CDR1 SGHNT and CDR2 YENEEA. Trimming removed 0 bases from V and 2 bases from J, with 8 bases in between. CDR3 size: 14 residues.

This clone was seen a few times. The V call is TRBV6-5, the J call TRBJ2-3; 7 bases are a match to TRBD2. The V gene's germline CDR1 is MNHEY and CDR2 SVGAGI. Trimming took 8 bases from V and 2 from J; bases not matched to a gene: 1. The CDR3 is made up of 12 amino acids. DNA of the CDR3: TGTGCCAGCGGGACTAACACAGATACGCAGTATTTT. This sequence encodes CASGTNTDTQYF.

The chain combines TRBV6-5 with TRBJ2-3, with D uncertain. Germline V gene sequence: CDR1 MNHEY, CDR2 SVGAGI. Trimming stripped 6 bases from V and 2 bases from J, with 9 bases between. CDR3 length equals 13 residues. The CDR3 DNA is TGTGCCAGCAGAAGACTCGACACAGATACGCAGTATTTT. Translated: CASRRLDTDTQYF.

V gene TRBV29-1 combines with J gene TRBJ1-1, with a tentative D call TRBD1 (6 bases). CDR3 size: 12 residues. Per the germline V gene, CDR1 is SQVTM and CDR2 is ANQGSEA. The V gene lost 6 bases and the J gene lost 1 base, with 9 bases spanning the gap. In DNA, the CDR3 is TGCAGCGTACTGACAGGGAACACTGAAGCTTTCTTT. This gives the protein CSVLTGNTEAFF.

This clone was recorded only once. The chain combines TRBV23-1 with TRBJ2-2; D gene unclear. TRBV23-1 is labeled an ORF, and its function is uncertain. The CDR3 is made up of 13 amino acids. Trimming pared 3 bases from V and 5 bases from J, leaving 7 bases between. The CDR3 DNA is TGCGCCAGCAGTCATAGTGGTACCGGGGAGCTGTTTTTT. Its protein is CASSHSGTGELFF.

V usage is TRBV18 and J usage is TRBJ2-7, with 11 bases fitting TRBD2. The CDR3 spans 16 residues. The V segment lost 6 bases and the J segment 4 bases; nucleotides outside the gene matches: 11. In germline, CDR1 is KGHSH, CDR2 LQKENI. The CDR3 bases are TGTGCCAGCTCCTTCACGGGGCTAGCGGGAGGTTACGAGCAGTACTTC. It translates to CASSFTGLAGGYEQYF.

This clone has only a few counts. The chain combines TRBV11-3 with TRBJ2-3; TRBD2 is a possible D gene (6 bases). With 0 bases removed from V and 1 base from J, the gap between germline ends came to 14 bases. Germline CDR1 and CDR2: SGHNT and YENEEA. This CDR3 is 17 amino acids long. DNA of the CDR3: TGTGCCAGCAGCTTAGACTCGGGGGTGAGAGGCACAGATACGCAGTATTTT. This codes for CASSLDSGVRGTDTQYF.

V is TRBV9 and J is TRBJ2-7; perhaps TRBD2 as D (6 bases). CDR3 length equals 12 residues. V was cut by 5 bases and J by 6 bases, with 12 bases left in between. From germline, CDR1 is SGDLS and CDR2 YYNGEE. The CDR3 nucleotides are TGTGCCAGCAGGGGGCAGGGAGGCGAGCAGTACTTC. It is translated as CASRGQGGEQYF.